The rows below give T cell receptor beta chains drawn from one sample of a study of T cell changes during pregnancy in multiple sclerosis. Profiling relied on immunoSEQ multiplex PCR, and the TCRdb table lists in-frame clones only, not all of them. This sample has approximately 50,000 clones, with approximately 90% found just once. Sequences were derived from peripheral blood, sampled in the second trimester of pregnancy. These receptors originate from a female donor with multiple sclerosis, enrolled in a pregnancy study. Each CDR3 is given with its conserved first and last residue. D genes are given only for firm matches. Size is omitted from some rows. Given values are once, few, many or a class for expanded clones.

d_gene	v_gene	len	abundance	j_gene	CDR3aa
TRBD1	TRBV11-2	14	-	TRBJ2-5	CASSIRGRGETQYF
-	TRBV5-1	16	-	TRBJ2-1	CASSLAGSVRGNEQFF
-	TRBV7-3	14	-	TRBJ2-3	CASSPPGSTDTQYF
-	TRBV5-6	15	few	TRBJ1-6	CASSLTRGLDSPLHF
TRBD1	TRBV27	14	-	TRBJ1-4	CASSRQGSNEKLFF
TRBD1	TRBV9	16	-	TRBJ1-3	CASSDPGRGQGNTIYF
-	TRBV19	12	-	TRBJ1-4	CASRRGGEKLFF
TRBD1	TRBV2	16	-	TRBJ1-2	CASSSHRDRDPYGYTF
-	TRBV27	14	-	TRBJ1-4	CASSFDGVEGKLFF
TRBD2	TRBV5-6	18	-	TRBJ2-1	CASSLALAGALTYNEQFF
TRBD2	TRBV11-2	15	-	TRBJ2-3	CASSLLTGTTYTQYF
-	TRBV7-2	13	-	TRBJ2-7	CASSLNREGEQYF
-	TRBV5-4	16	-	TRBJ2-3	CASSFDRPVGTDTQYF
TRBD1	TRBV6-1	19	-	TRBJ1-1	CASSEKAPGGPVWNTEAFF
-	TRBV27	14	-	TRBJ2-3	CASSFIGLADTQYF
-	TRBV6-6	15	-	TRBJ1-1	CASSYYTAGGTEAFF
-	TRBV11-2	14	-	TRBJ2-7	CASSRNADSYEQYF
-	TRBV21-1	12	-	TRBJ2-7	CASSLLGYEQYF
TRBD1	TRBV30	14	-	TRBJ1-2	CAWSGGGDRQGYTF
TRBD1	TRBV30	14	-	TRBJ2-1	CAWRDRSSYNEQFF
TRBD1	TRBV30	13	-	TRBJ1-2	CAWETGAFYGYTF
-	TRBV9	14	-	TRBJ1-6	CASSVESPDSPLHF
-	TRBV6-5	14	-	TRBJ1-3	CASSRTREGNTIYF
-	TRBV6-6	12	-	TRBJ1-2	CASSLANYGYTF
TRBD1	TRBV29-1	14	-	TRBJ1-6	CSVGETGPNSPLHF
-	TRBV5-1	14	-	TRBJ1-2	CASSSSDRYYGYTF
-	TRBV7-3	14	-	TRBJ1-2	CASSPRGQDYGYTF